The rows below give T cell receptor beta chains drawn from one sample of a study of T-cell reconstitution after alpha-beta-depleted transplantation in children. TCRdb re-called the PCR reads with MiXCR, one entry per CDR3 protein. The top ten clones hold under 5.5% of a sample with 200,000 to 300,000 distinct CDR3 sequences, 20% to 30% of them seen once. This specimen was PBMCs, mostly from graft donor cells, taken 360 days after TCRalphabeta/CD19-depleted stem cell transplant. The receptors shown here come from a female patient aged 2-10 years who had a stem cell transplant for congenital amegakaryocytic thrombocytopenia, so the T cells may come from the graft donor. The CDR3 runs from the conserved cysteine through the conserved F or W. D genes are given only for firm matches. Clone size is shown for a subset of rows, as once, few, many or a class of expanded clone.

j_call | v_call | d_call | clone_size | cdr3_nt | cdr3_aa
TRBJ2-3 | TRBV10-3 | TRBD2 | . | TGTGCCATCAGTGATCTAGCGGGCGACACAGATACGCAGTATTTT | CAISDLAGDTDTQYF
TRBJ2-5 | TRBV6-1 | . | . | TGTGCCAGCAGCATCCTCGGGAGAGCGGGTGAGACCCAGTACTTC | CASSILGRAGETQYF
TRBJ2-3 | TRBV7-3 | . | . | TGTGCCAGCAGCTTAGACCCACAGTCAGATACGCAGTATTTT | CASSLDPQSDTQYF
TRBJ2-7 | TRBV29-1 | . | many | TGCAGCGTTGCTGCAGGGTGGGGGGACGAGCAGTACTTC | CSVAAGWGDEQYF
TRBJ2-5 | TRBV10-3 | TRBD2 | . | TGTGCCATCATCGGGGGACTATCTTATCAAGAGACCCAGTACTTC | CAIIGGLSYQETQYF
TRBJ1-1 | TRBV12-3/TRBV12-4 | . | . | TGTGCCAGCAGTTCCGCGTACACTGAAGCTTTCTTT | CASSSAYTEAFF
TRBJ2-7 | TRBV12-3/TRBV12-4 | . | . | TGTGCCAGCAGTTTAGGCAGGCTTAGGGACGAGCAGTACTTC | CASSLGRLRDEQYF
TRBJ2-7 | TRBV5-1 | TRBD1 | few | TGCGCCAGCAGCCCCGGACAGGGGGAGTACGAGCAGTACTTC | CASSPGQGEYEQYF
TRBJ2-3 | TRBV12-3/TRBV12-4 | TRBD2 | few | TGTGCCAGCAGATTAGCGGGGGGGCCAGATACGCAGTATTTT | CASRLAGGPDTQYF
TRBJ1-2 | TRBV4-1 | . | few | TGCGCCAGCAGCCAAGAATCCAGGGCTAACTATGGCTACACCTTC | CASSQESRANYGYTF
TRBJ1-3 | TRBV12-3/TRBV12-4 | . | few | TGTGCCAGCAGTTTGGGGGGGCTTTCGGCTGGAAACACCATATATTTT | CASSLGGLSAGNTIYF
TRBJ2-5 | TRBV18 | TRBD1 | few | TGTGCCGGGAACAACAGGGGTTTGGAAGAGACCCAGTACTTC | CAGNNRGLEETQYF
TRBJ2-5 | TRBV12-3/TRBV12-4 | TRBD2 | few | TGTGCCAGCAGTTCCCCCGGACTAGCGGGGCAAGAGACCCAGTACTTC | CASSSPGLAGQETQYF
TRBJ1-4 | TRBV20-1 | . | few | TGCAGTGCAAGAGTCGGGACAAATACTGAAAAACTGTTTTTT | CSARVGTNTEKLFF
TRBJ1-3 | TRBV6-1 | . | few | TGTGCCAGCAATAGGGGCTCCTCTGGAAACACCATATATTTT | CASNRGSSGNTIYF
TRBJ2-3 | TRBV20-1 | . | . | TGCAGTGCCCTCCCAGTGGGGCGGCCACAAGATACGCAGTATTTT | CSALPVGRPQDTQYF
TRBJ2-1 | TRBV12-3/TRBV12-4 | . | . | TGTGCCAGCAGTGGGGGGCTAGGGTCCTACAATGAGCGGTTCTTC | CASSGGLGSYNERFF
TRBJ2-5 | TRBV5-1 | . | once | TGCGCCAGCAGCTTCCCCCCAGAGGTGACCCAGTACTTC | CASSFPPEVTQYF
TRBJ1-2 | TRBV10-3 | TRBD1 | few | TGTGCCATCAGTGAGTCTCCCAGGGGGTTCGATGGCTACACCTTC | CAISESPRGFDGYTF
TRBJ2-2 | TRBV20-1 | . | . | TGCAGTGCTAGAGCCTTGGGCCAGTACTCCGGGGAGCTGTTTTTT | CSARALGQYSGELFF
TRBJ1-4 | TRBV3-1 | . | . | TGTGCCAGCAGCCAAGAAGTTGGTCAGCTTAATGAAAAACTGTTTTTT | CASSQEVGQLNEKLFF
TRBJ1-4 | TRBV12-3/TRBV12-4 | . | few | TGTGCCAGCAGTGAACAGGCGACCGCAGAAAAACTGTTTTTT | CASSEQATAEKLFF
TRBJ2-3 | TRBV6-2/TRBV6-3 | TRBD2 | . | TGTGCCAGCAGACCTTGGCGGGAGGCCACAGATACGCAGTATTTT | CASRPWREATDTQYF